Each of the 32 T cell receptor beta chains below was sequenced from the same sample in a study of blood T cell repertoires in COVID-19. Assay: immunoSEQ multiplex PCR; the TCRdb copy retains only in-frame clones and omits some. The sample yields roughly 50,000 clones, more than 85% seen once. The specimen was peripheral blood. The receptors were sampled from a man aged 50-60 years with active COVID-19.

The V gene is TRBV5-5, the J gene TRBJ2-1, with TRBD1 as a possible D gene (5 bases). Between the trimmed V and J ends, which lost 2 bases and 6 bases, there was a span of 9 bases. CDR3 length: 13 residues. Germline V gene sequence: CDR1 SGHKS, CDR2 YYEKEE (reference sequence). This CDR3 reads CASSFQGINEQFF. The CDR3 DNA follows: TGTGCCAGCAGCTTCCAGGGCATCAATGAGCAGTTCTTC.

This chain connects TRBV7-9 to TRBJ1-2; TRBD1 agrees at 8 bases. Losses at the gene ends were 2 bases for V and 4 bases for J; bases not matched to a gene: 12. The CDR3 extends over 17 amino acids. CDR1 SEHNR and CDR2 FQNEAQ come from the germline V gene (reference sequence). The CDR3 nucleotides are TGTGCCAGCAGCTTATGGCTGGGAGGACAGGGTTCCTATGGCTACACCTTC. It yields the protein CASSLWLGGQGSYGYTF.

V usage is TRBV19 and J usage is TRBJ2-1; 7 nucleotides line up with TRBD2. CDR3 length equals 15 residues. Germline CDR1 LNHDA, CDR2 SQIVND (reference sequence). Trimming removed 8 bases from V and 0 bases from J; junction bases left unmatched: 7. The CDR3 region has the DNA TGTGCCAGTTCCCTAGCGGAGAGCTCCTACAATGAGCAGTTCTTC. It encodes CASSLAESSYNEQFF.

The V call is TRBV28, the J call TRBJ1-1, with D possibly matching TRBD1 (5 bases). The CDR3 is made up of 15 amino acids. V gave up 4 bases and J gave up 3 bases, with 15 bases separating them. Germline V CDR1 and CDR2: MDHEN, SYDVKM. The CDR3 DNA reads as TGTGCCAGCAGTTGGGGCGGTCCTCGTCACACTGAAGCTTTCTTT. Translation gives CASSWGGPRHTEAFF.

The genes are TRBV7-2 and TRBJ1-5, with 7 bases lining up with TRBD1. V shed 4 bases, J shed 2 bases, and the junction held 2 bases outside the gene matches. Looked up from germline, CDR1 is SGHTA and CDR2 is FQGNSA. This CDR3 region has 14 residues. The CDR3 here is CASSSGTGNQPQHF. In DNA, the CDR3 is TGTGCCAGCAGCTCGGGGACAGGCAATCAGCCCCAGCATTTT.

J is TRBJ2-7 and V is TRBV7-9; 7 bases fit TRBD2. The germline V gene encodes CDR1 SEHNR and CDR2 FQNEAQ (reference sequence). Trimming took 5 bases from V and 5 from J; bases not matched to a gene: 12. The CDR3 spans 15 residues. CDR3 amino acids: CASSPMGGGRHEQYF. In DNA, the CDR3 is TGTGCCAGCAGCCCCATGGGGGGGGGTCGCCACGAGCAGTACTTC. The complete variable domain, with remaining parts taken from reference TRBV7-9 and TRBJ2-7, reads DTGVSQNPRHKITKRGQNVTFRCDPISEHNRLYWYRQTLGQGPEFLTYFQNEAQLEKSRLLSDRFSAERPKGSFSTLEIQRTEQGDSAMYLCASSPMGGGRHEQYFGPGTRLTVT.

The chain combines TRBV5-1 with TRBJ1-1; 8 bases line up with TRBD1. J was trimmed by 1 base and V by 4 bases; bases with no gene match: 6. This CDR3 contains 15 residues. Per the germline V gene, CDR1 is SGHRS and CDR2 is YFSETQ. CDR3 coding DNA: TGCGCCAGCAGCCCGTGGACAGGGACGAACACTGAAGCTTTCTTT. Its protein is CASSPWTGTNTEAFF. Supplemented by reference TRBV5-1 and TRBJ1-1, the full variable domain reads KAGVTQTPRYLIKTRGQQVTLSCSPISGHRSVSWYQQTPGQGLQFLFEYFSETQRNKGNFPGRFSGRQFSNSRSEMNVSTLELGDSALYLCASSPWTGTNTEAFFGQGTRLTVV.

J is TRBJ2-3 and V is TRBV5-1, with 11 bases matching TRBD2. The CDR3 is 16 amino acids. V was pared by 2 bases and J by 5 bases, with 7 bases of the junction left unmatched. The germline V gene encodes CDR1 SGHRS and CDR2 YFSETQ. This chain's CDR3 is CASSLAAGTSGDTQYF. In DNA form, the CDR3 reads TGCGCCAGCAGCTTAGCAGCCGGGACTAGCGGAGATACGCAGTATTTT.

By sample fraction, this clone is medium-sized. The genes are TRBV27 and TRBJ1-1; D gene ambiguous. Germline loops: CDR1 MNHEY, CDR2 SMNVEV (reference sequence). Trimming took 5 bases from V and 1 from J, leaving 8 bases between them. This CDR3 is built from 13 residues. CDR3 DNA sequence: TGTGCCAGCAGTGGAGCGGGGAACACTGAAGCTTTCTTT. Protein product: CASSGAGNTEAFF.

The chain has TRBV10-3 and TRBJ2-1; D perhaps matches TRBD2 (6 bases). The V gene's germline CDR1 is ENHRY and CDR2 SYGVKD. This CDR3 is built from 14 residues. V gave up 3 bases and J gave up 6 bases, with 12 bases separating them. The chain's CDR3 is CAISDLLAGNEQFF. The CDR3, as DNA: TGTGCCATCAGTGATCTACTAGCTGGCAATGAGCAGTTCTTC.

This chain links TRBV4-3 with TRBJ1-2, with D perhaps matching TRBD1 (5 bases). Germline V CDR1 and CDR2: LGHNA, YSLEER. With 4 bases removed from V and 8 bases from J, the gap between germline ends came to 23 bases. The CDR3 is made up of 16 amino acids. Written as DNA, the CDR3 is TGCGCCAGCAGCCGACCTGAGACAGCCGCCCTAGGGGGCTACACCTTC. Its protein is CASSRPETAALGGYTF.

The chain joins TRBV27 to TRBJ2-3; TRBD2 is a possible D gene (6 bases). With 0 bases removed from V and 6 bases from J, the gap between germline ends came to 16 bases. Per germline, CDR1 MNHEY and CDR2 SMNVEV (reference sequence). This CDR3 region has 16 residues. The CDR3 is CASSLSGIQRGDTQYF. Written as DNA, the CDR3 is TGTGCCAGCAGTTTATCGGGTATACAACGGGGGGATACGCAGTATTTT.

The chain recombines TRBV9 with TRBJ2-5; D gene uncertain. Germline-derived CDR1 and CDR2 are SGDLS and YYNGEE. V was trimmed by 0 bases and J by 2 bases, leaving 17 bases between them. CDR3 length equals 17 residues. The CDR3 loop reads CASSVAAALGSQETQYF. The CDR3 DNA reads TGTGCCAGCAGCGTAGCAGCAGCGCTTGGTTCTCAAGAGACCCAGTACTTC.

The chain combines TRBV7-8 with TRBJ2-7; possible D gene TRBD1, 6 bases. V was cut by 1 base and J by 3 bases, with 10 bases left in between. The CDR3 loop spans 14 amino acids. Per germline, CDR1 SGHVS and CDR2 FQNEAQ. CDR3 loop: CASSLGTVNYEQYF. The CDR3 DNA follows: TGTGCCAGCAGCTTAGGGACAGTCAACTACGAGCAGTACTTC. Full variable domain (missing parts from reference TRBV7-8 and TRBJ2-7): GAGVSQSPRYKVAKRGQDVALRCDPISGHVSLFWYQQALGQGPEFLTYFQNEAQLDKSGLPSDRFFAERPEGSVSTLKIQRTQQEDSAVYLCASSLGTVNYEQYFGPGTRLTVT.

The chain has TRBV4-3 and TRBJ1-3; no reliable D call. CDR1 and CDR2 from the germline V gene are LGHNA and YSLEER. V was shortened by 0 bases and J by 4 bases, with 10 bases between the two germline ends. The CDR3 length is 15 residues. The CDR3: CASSQDVRAGNTIYF. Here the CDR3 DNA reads TGCGCCAGCAGCCAAGATGTGAGGGCCGGAAACACCATATATTTT.

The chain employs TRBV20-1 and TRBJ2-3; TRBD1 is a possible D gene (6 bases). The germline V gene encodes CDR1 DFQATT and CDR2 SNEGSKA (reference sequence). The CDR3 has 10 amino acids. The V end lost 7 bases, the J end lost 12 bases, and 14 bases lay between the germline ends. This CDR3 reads CSVTGFDQYF. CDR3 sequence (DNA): TGCAGTGTTACAGGGTTCGATCAGTATTTT.

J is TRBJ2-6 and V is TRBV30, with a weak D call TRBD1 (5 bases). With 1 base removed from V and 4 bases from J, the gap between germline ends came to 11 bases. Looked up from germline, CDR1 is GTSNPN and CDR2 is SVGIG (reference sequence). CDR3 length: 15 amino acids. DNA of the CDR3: TGTGCCTGGAGTGCCGCAGGGTTGGGGGCCAACGTCCTGACTTTC. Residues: CAWSAAGLGANVLTF.

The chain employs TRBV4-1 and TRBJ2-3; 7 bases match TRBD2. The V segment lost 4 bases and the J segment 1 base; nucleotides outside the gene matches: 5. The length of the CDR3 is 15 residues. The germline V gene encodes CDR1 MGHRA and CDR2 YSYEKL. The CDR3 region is CASSPGRKRTDTQYF. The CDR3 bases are TGCGCCAGCAGCCCCGGGAGGAAGCGCACAGATACGCAGTATTTT.

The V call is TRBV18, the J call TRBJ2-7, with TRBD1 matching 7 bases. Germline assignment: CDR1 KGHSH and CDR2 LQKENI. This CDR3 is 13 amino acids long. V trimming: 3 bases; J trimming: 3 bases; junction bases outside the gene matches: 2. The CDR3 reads CASSPGQSYEQYF. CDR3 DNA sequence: TGTGCCAGCTCACCGGGACAGAGCTACGAGCAGTACTTC.

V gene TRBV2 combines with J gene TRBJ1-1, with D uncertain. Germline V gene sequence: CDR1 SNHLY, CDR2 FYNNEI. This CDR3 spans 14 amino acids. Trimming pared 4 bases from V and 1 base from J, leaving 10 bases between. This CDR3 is CASSVENTNTEAFF. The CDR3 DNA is TGTGCCAGCAGTGTCGAGAATACGAACACTGAAGCTTTCTTT.

CDR3 region: CASSLWRGDGELFF. Here the CDR3 DNA reads TGTGCCAGCAGTTTATGGCGGGGGGACGGGGAGCTGTTTTTT. The genes are TRBV28 and TRBJ2-2, with 8 bases lining up with TRBD2. This CDR3 spans 14 amino acids. The V gene end was trimmed by 0 bases and the J gene end by 7 bases; junction bases not matched to a gene: 1. The germline gives CDR1 MDHEN, CDR2 SYDVKM.

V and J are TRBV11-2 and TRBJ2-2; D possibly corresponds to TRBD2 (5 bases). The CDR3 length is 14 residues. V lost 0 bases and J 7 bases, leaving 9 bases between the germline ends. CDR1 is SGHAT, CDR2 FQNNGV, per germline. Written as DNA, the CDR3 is TGTGCCAGCAGCTTAGACCCTCGGGGCGGGGAGCTGTTTTTT. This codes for CASSLDPRGGELFF. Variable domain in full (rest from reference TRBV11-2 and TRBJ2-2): EAGVAQSPRYKIIEKRQSVAFWCNPISGHATLYWYQQILGQGPKLLIQFQNNGVVDDSQLPKDRFSAERLKGVDSTLKIQPAKLEDSAVYLCASSLDPRGGELFFGEGSRLTVL.

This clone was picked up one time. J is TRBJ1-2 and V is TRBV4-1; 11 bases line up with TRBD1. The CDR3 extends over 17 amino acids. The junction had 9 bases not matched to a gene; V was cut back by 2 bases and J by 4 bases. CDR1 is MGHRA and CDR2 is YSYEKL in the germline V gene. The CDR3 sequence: CASSQNSGQGEVYGYTF. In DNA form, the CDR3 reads TGCGCCAGCAGCCAAAACTCGGGACAGGGGGAAGTCTATGGCTACACCTTC.

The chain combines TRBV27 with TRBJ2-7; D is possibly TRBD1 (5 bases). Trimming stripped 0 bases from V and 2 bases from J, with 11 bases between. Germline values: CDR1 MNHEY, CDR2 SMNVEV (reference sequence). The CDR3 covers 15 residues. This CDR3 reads CASSLSQGLTYEQYF. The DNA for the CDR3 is TGTGCCAGCAGTTTATCTCAGGGTCTAACCTACGAGCAGTACTTC.

The CDR3 DNA follows: TGTGCCAGCTCACGTGGACAGAGTCCCTACAATGAGCAGTTCTTC. Translated, it gives CASSRGQSPYNEQFF. The rearrangement links TRBV18 to TRBJ2-1, with D perhaps matching TRBD1 (6 bases). Germline values: CDR1 KGHSH, CDR2 LQKENI. V was cut by 4 bases and J by 2 bases, with 12 bases left in between. This CDR3 is 15 amino acids long.

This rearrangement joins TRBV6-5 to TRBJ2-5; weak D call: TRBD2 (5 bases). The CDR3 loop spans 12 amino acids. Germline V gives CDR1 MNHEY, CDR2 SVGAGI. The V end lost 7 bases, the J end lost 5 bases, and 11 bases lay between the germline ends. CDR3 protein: CASMRVGETQYF. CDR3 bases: TGTGCCAGCATGCGGGTTGGCGAGACCCAGTACTTC.

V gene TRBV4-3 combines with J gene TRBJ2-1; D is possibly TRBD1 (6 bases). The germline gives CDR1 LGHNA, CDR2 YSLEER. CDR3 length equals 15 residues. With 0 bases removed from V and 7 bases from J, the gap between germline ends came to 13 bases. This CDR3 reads CASSQDRGIGNEQFF. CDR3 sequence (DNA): TGCGCCAGCAGCCAAGACAGGGGTATAGGTAATGAGCAGTTCTTC.

Here the CDR3 reads CASSQGLAGPNNEQFF. In DNA, the CDR3 is TGCGCCAGCAGTCAAGGACTAGCGGGACCTAACAATGAGCAGTTCTTC. The chain joins TRBV10-1 to TRBJ2-1; 12 nucleotides align to TRBD2. This CDR3 is built from 16 residues. The V gene's germline CDR1 is WNHNN and CDR2 SYGVQD (reference sequence). With V trimmed by 5 bases and J by 5 bases, 7 bases remained unmatched.

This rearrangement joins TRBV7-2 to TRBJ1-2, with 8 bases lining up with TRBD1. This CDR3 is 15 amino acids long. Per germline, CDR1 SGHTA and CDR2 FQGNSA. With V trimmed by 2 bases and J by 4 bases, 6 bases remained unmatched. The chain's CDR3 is CASSLSGQGAYGYTF. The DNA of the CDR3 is TGTGCCAGCAGCTTATCAGGACAGGGTGCCTATGGCTACACCTTC.

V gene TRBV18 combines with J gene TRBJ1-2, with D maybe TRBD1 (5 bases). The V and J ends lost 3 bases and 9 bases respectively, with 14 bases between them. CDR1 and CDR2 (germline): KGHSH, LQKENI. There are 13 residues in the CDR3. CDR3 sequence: CASSPPSGGSYTF. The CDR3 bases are TGTGCCAGCTCACCGCCGAGCGGGGGTAGCTACACCTTC.

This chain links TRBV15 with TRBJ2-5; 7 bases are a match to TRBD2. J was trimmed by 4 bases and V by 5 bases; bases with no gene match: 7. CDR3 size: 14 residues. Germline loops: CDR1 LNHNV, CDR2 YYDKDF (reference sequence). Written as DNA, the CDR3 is TGTGCCACCAGCGAACGCGGGAGTGTAGAGACCCAGTACTTC. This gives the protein CATSERGSVETQYF. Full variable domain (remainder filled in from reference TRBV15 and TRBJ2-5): DAMVIQNPRYQVTQFGKPVTLSCSQTLNHNVMYWYQQKSSQAPKLLFHYYDKDFNNEADTPDNFQSRRPNTSFCFLDIRSPGLGDTAMYLCATSERGSVETQYFGPGTRLLVL.

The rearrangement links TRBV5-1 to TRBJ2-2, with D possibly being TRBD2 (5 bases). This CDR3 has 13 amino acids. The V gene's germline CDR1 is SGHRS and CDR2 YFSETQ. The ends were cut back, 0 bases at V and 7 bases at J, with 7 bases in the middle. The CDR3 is CASSLVAGGELFF. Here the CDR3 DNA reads TGCGCCAGCAGCTTGGTCGCGGGCGGGGAGCTGTTTTTT.